A single sample gave rise to the 20 T cell receptor beta chains below, sequenced in a study of tumor and adjacent non-tumor tissue in lung cancer. The template was RNA from unsorted bulk tissue. TCRbeta libraries were built with three rounds of nested PCR, modified from ARM-PCR. TCRdb ran MiXCR on the multiplex PCR reads and lists one entry per CDR3 protein. The table has roughly 120,000 distinct CDR3 sequences, approximately 82% seen once. What was sequenced was lung tumor tissue. The receptors were gathered from a woman aged 55-70 years with non-small cell lung cancer.

On this clonotype: Likely a read error: the CDR3 ends without its conserved phenylalanine or tryptophan. This chain joins TRBV4-1 and TRBJ1-4, with D hard to call. Looked up from germline, CDR1 is MGHRA and CDR2 is YSYEKL. The CDR3 covers 18 residues. The CDR3 spells CASNQEPLLGITNEKLFY. The CDR3 DNA sequence: TGCGCCAGCAACCAAGAGCCCCTCCTGGGGATAACTAATGAAAAACTGTTTTAT.

A remark on this clonotype: This may be a read error, as it is one base from a much larger clone. This chain links TRBV6-5 with TRBJ1-1, with D possibly being TRBD1 (5 bases). The V end lost 10 bases, the J end lost 2 bases, and 17 bases lay between the germline ends. This CDR3 spans 14 amino acids. CDR1 is MNHEY and CDR2 is SVGAGI in the germline V gene. CDR3 bases: TGTGCCACCAACCGTCTTCAGGGTAACACTGAAGCTTTCTTT. Protein product: CATNRLQGNTEAFF.

On this clonotype: One end of the junction is discordant with germline, which a read error may explain. The rearrangement joins TRBV6-5 to TRBJ1-6; weak D call: TRBD1 (5 bases). Germline CDR1 reads MNHEY; CDR2 reads SVGAGI. CDR3 length: 16 amino acids. In nucleotides, the CDR3 is TGTGTCAGCAGCCTTTCGGGACTAGCTTCATGCTCACCCCTCCACTTT. Translating gives CVSSLSGLASCSPLHF.

Remarks on this clonotype: The CDR3 ends on some other residue instead of the conserved phenylalanine or tryptophan, so this is likely a read error. It is unclear where the CDR3 begins or ends on the DNA, so no DNA is shown, and the CDR3 is as TCRdb lists it. The rearrangement joins TRBV11-3 to TRBJ2-3; TRBD1 is the table's D call and was not checked against the DNA. With termini counted, the CDR3 has 15 amino acids. Germline V gives CDR1 SGHNT, CDR2 YENEEA. The CDR3 sequence: CASSPAGQGGHTYYY.

This clonotype was counted at least ten times. The rearrangement links TRBV29-1 to TRBJ1-1; a possible D gene is TRBD1 (6 bases). Germline V gene lookup returns CDR1 SQVTM and CDR2 ANQGSEA. CDR3 length: 13 residues. Trimming removed 6 bases from V and 5 bases from J, with 16 bases in between. The CDR3 nucleotides read TGCAGCGTGACTGAGGGCAGGGGTACTGAAGCTTTCTTT. It is translated as CSVTEGRGTEAFF.

Turning to this clonotype: Mismatch with germline at one junction end may stem from a read error. The rearrangement uses TRBV11-2 and TRBJ2-7; D may be TRBD1 (6 bases). Germline CDR1 and CDR2: SGHAT and FQNNGV. This CDR3 has 15 residues. CDR3 in amino acids: CASSYGNSRGYEQYF. As DNA, the CDR3 is TGTGCTAGCAGCTATGGGAATAGCAGGGGCTACGAGCAGTACTTC.

This clonotype was detected once. Its ends do not fully match the called genes, so a read error is possible. This sequence joins TRBV6-5 and TRBJ1-6; tentative D call: TRBD1 (5 bases). The V gene's germline CDR1 is MNHEY and CDR2 SVGAGI. The CDR3 loop spans 14 amino acids. This CDR3 is CASIYSPGNSPPHF. The CDR3 nucleotides are TGTGCCAGCATTTACTCGCCAGGGAATTCACCCCCCCACTTT.

Details on this clonotype: At one boundary the junction diverges from the germline segment, which might be a read error. V and J are TRBV6-1 and TRBJ2-5; D might be TRBD1 (5 bases). The germline V gene encodes CDR1 MNHNS and CDR2 SASEGT. The CDR3 has 13 residues. The CDR3 spells CPSSEHRTETQYF. CDR3 nucleotide sequence: TGTCCCAGCAGTGAGCACAGGACAGAGACCCAGTACTTC.

This clonotype has just a few counts. A much larger clone differs from this one at a single base, so this may be a read error. CDR3 nucleotide sequence: TGTGCCAGCAGTTTATTCAAGGGTTCCTACGAGCAGTACTTC. It translates to CASSLFKGSYEQYF. The V and J genes are TRBV28 and TRBJ2-7, with unresolved D. Germline CDR1 is MDHEN and CDR2 is SYDVKM. V dropped 1 base and J dropped 1 base, with 8 bases sitting between them. The CDR3 loop spans 14 amino acids.

A note on this clonotype: One end of the junction varies from germline; a read error may be responsible. The V and J genes are TRBV12-3 or TRBV12-4 and TRBJ1-2; D possibly corresponds to TRBD1 (6 bases). CDR3 size: 13 residues. CDR3 residues: CASNLRTDYGYAF. The DNA of the CDR3 is TGTGCCAGCAATCTCCGGACAGACTATGGCTACGCCTTC.

This clonotype was counted once. The junction and the germline gene differ at one end; a read error may be behind it. The J gene is TRBJ2-4, the V gene TRBV20-1; 7 nucleotides line up with TRBD1. Germline lookup yields CDR1 DFQATT and CDR2 SNEGSKA (reference sequence). The CDR3 runs 16 residues. In nucleotides, the CDR3 is TGCAGTGTCGACCTCCGACAGGGTGAGGCGAAAAACATTCAGTATTTC. The encoded protein is CSVDLRQGEAKNIQYF.

To note about this clonotype: A much larger clone differs by one base, so this may be a read error. This sequence joins TRBV20-1 and TRBJ2-7; D remains unclear. The V end was cut by 4 bases, the J end by 4 bases, with 11 bases between. The CDR3 has 12 residues. Germline values: CDR1 DFQATT, CDR2 SNEGSKA (reference sequence). The CDR3 nucleotides are TGCAGTGCTAAAGTAATAGGGTACGAGCAGTACTTC. It translates to CSAKVIGYEQYF.

V is TRBV11-2 and J is TRBJ2-1, with TRBD2 matching over 10 bases. From germline, CDR1 is SGHAT and CDR2 FQNNGV. J was trimmed by 7 bases and V by 5 bases; bases with no gene match: 8. This CDR3 comprises 15 residues. CDR3 coding DNA: TGTGCCAGCAGCCCCTGGAATAGCGGGGGGAATGAGCAGTTCTTC. Its protein product is CASSPWNSGGNEQFF.

The chain has TRBV18 and TRBJ1-1; a possible D gene is TRBD1 (5 bases). The CDR3 is made up of 17 amino acids. Germline V gives CDR1 KGHSH, CDR2 LQKENI. V was trimmed by 2 bases and J by 1 base, leaving 17 bases between them. The CDR3 sequence is CASSPGWGIGENTEAFF. CDR3 bases: TGTGCCAGCTCACCAGGTTGGGGGATCGGGGAGAACACTGAAGCTTTCTTT.

Details on this clonotype: Compared with germline, one end of the junction differs, possibly owing to a read error. The rearrangement links TRBV20-1 to TRBJ2-1; 11 nucleotides line up with TRBD2. Germline-derived CDR1 and CDR2 are DFQATT and SNEGSKA (reference sequence). This CDR3 spans 16 amino acids. The CDR3 nucleotides read TGCAGTGCTAATCCGGGACTAGCGGAAACCTACAATGAGCAGTGCTTC. Its protein product is CSANPGLAETYNEQCF.

The chain couples TRBV5-4 to TRBJ2-1; 8 positions match TRBD2. The CDR3 contains 14 residues. Germline V gene data show CDR1 as SGHNT and CDR2 as YYREEE (reference sequence). Unmatched junction bases numbered 9, after V lost 1 base and J lost 12 bases. Here the CDR3 DNA reads TGTGCCAGCAGCTTGCCTAGCGGGTACATTGGGCAGTTCTTC. Translation gives CASSLPSGYIGQFF.

This chain joins TRBV6-2 or TRBV6-3 and TRBJ1-1, with D perhaps matching TRBD1 (5 bases). Trimming cost V 10 bases and J 3 bases, with 12 bases left between them. This CDR3 region has 12 residues. Germline assignment: CDR1 MNHEY and CDR2 SVGEGT. For the CDR3, the DNA is TGTGCCACCGGGGCTTGGGACACTGAAGCTTTCTTT. Translating gives CATGAWDTEAFF.

Points on this clonotype: The germline gene is not matched at one end of the junction; a read error may be the cause. V is TRBV11-2 and J is TRBJ1-5; 9 nucleotides line up with TRBD1. Germline assignment: CDR1 SGHAT and CDR2 FQNNGV. This CDR3 region has 13 residues. Here the CDR3 DNA reads TGTGTCAGTTCCCGGGACAGGGATCAGCCCCAGCCTTTT. Its translation is CVSSRDRDQPQPF.

Notes on this clonotype: Because it lacks the conserved phenylalanine or tryptophan at the end, this CDR3 is likely a read error. The DNA is left out, because the CDR3 cannot be placed on it with certainty; the CDR3 is given as TCRdb lists it. The chain uses TRBV29-1 and TRBJ2-7; the table's D gene call, TRBD1, was not cross checked with the DNA. The CDR3 spans 12 residues, counting both ends. Looked up from germline, CDR1 is SQVTM and CDR2 is ANQGSEA. Here the CDR3 reads CSVSVPGHEKYL.

J is TRBJ1-5 and V is TRBV12-3 or TRBV12-4; no reliable D call. The CDR3 loop spans 13 amino acids. Here the CDR3 DNA reads TGTGTGAGCAGCCGTGGAATCGATCAGCCCCAGCATTTT. This sequence encodes CVSSRGIDQPQHF.